The 20 T cell receptor beta chains reported below all come from one sample, sequenced in a study of blood T cells in healthy people across ages. The authors ran a second PCR of roughly 6 to 12 cycles using a sample-barcoded 5' primer and a J-beta primer mix. TCRdb reprocessed the 5' RACE reads via MiXCR and lists one record per CDR3 protein. The repertoire holds about a million distinct CDR3 sequences, with 51% as singletons. Input material: blood. Receptor source: a woman in her sixties or seventies in good health.

The table lists this clonotype with a few counts. The rearrangement uses TRBV2 and TRBJ1-5; possible D gene TRBD1, 5 bases. The CDR3 sequence is 13 residues long. V was trimmed by 4 bases and J by 7 bases, leaving 11 bases between them. CDR1 and CDR2 (germline): SNHLY, FYNNEI. Here the CDR3 DNA reads TGTGCCAGCAGTGGACAGAGGGGCCAGCCCCAGCATTTT. The encoded protein is CASSGQRGQPQHF.

This clonotype was observed a handful of times. This sequence joins TRBV5-1 and TRBJ2-7; D may be TRBD2 (6 bases). Trimming cost V 0 bases and J 4 bases, with 14 bases left between them. The CDR3 spans 15 residues. CDR1 is SGHRS and CDR2 is YFSETQ in the germline V gene. DNA of the CDR3: TGCGCCAGCAGCTTGGTGGCGGGAAAAGGGTACGAGCAGTACTTC. Its translation is CASSLVAGKGYEQYF.

The gene calls are TRBV20-1 and TRBJ2-1, with 9 nucleotides matching TRBD1. The CDR3 covers 15 residues. The germline gives CDR1 DFQATT, CDR2 SNEGSKA (reference sequence). Germline trimming cut 3 bases from V and 7 bases from J; bases unmatched to any gene: 10. CDR3 coding DNA: TGCAGTGCTAGCTCGGGGACAGGGTCTTCAAATGAGCAGTTCTTC. Amino acid sequence: CSASSGTGSSNEQFF.

CDR3 amino acids: CASSIGTRGNEQFF. The CDR3, as DNA: TGTGCCAGTAGTATAGGGACTAGAGGTAATGAGCAGTTCTTC. The rearrangement links TRBV19 to TRBJ2-1, with 7 nucleotides matching TRBD2. The J segment lost 7 bases and the V segment lost 1 base, leaving 4 bases of the junction unmatched. CDR1 is LNHDA, CDR2 SQIVND, per germline (reference sequence). This CDR3 contains 14 residues.

V usage is TRBV18 and J usage is TRBJ1-5; unclear D gene. Germline V gene lookup returns CDR1 KGHSH and CDR2 LQKENI. V was pared by 3 bases and J by 1 base, with 10 bases between. This CDR3 is built from 15 residues. The CDR3 DNA reads as TGTGCCAGCTCACCTCTCCCTGTGAGCAATCAGCCCCAGCATTTT. Translated, it gives CASSPLPVSNQPQHF.

This clonotype was seen a few times. The gene calls are TRBV20-1 and TRBJ2-7; TRBD2 aligns across 11 bases. The J segment lost 3 bases and the V segment lost 8 bases, leaving 6 bases of the junction unmatched. Germline CDR1 is DFQATT and CDR2 is SNEGSKA (reference sequence). The CDR3 totals 13 residues. CDR3 coding DNA: TGCAGTTACCCCGGGACTAGCGGCTACGAGCAGTACTTC. Translated: CSYPGTSGYEQYF.

The rearrangement joins TRBV7-6 to TRBJ2-5; 9 bases agree with TRBD1. V lost 6 bases, J lost 3 bases, and 8 bases stayed unmatched. The germline V gene has CDR1 SGHVS and CDR2 FNYEAQ. CDR3 length equals 15 residues. The CDR3 DNA reads as TGTGCCAGCAGTCCAGGACAGGGGCAAAAAGAGACCCAGTACTTC. Amino acids: CASSPGQGQKETQYF.

The chain couples TRBV6-5 to TRBJ2-4; TRBD1 might be the D (6 bases). The CDR3 has 13 amino acids. Trimming shortened V by 4 bases and J by 13 bases, and 17 bases separated the two germline ends. Germline V CDR1 and CDR2: MNHEY, SVGAGI. The CDR3 protein is CASSSNRDTKQYF. CDR3 bases: TGTGCCAGCAGTTCCAACCGGGACACTAAACAGTACTTC.

The rearrangement links TRBV5-1 to TRBJ2-5; a possible D gene is TRBD2 (5 bases). CDR3 length: 12 amino acids. Germline CDR1 reads SGHRS; CDR2 reads YFSETQ. The ends were cut back, 3 bases at V and 11 bases at J, with 14 bases in the middle. The CDR3 coding sequence is TGCGCCAGCAGCTCACGGGAAAATGAGCAGTACTTC. Residues: CASSSRENEQYF.

This clonotype was recorded a few times. The V call is TRBV9, the J call TRBJ2-3; the D is unclear. Trimming stripped 0 bases from V and 5 bases from J, with 4 bases between. Germline loops: CDR1 SGDLS, CDR2 YYNGEE. This CDR3 spans 12 amino acids. CDR3 sequence (DNA): TGTGCCAGCAGCGTAGAGGTAGATACGCAGTATTTT. Amino acid sequence: CASSVEVDTQYF.

Regarding this clonotype: This may be a read error: a much more frequent sequence differs by one nucleotide. The genes are TRBV5-1 and TRBJ2-1; perhaps TRBD2 as D (6 bases). Germline V CDR1 and CDR2: SGHRS, YFSETQ. V was trimmed by 7 bases and J by 10 bases, leaving 18 bases between them. The CDR3 loop spans 13 amino acids. The CDR3 nucleotides read TGCGCCAGCGGCCAAGACCAGGGAGGCGAGCAGTTCTTC. This encodes CASGQDQGGEQFF. The full variable domain, its missing parts supplied by reference TRBV5-1 and TRBJ2-1, is KAGVTQTPRYLIKTRGQQVTLSCSPISGHRSVSWYQQTPGQGLQFLFEYFSETQRNKGNFPGRFSGRQFSNSRSEMNVSTLELGDSALYLCASGQDQGGEQFFGPGTRLTVL.

V is TRBV20-1 and J is TRBJ2-4; possibly TRBD2 for D (5 bases). The end of the DNA fits TRBJ2-7 better, so the J call may be wrong. CDR1 is DFQATT, CDR2 SNEGSKA, per germline (reference sequence). The length of the CDR3 is 16 residues. The CDR3 coding sequence is TGCAGTGCTAGTTCGGGCCAGATCGGAGGTTGGAGCGAGCAGTACTTC. Its protein is CSASSGQIGGWSEQYF.

The chain couples TRBV5-1 to TRBJ1-1; D gene ambiguous. Germline loops: CDR1 SGHRS, CDR2 YFSETQ. V lost 4 bases to trimming and J lost 6 bases, with 13 bases between them. This CDR3 spans 13 amino acids. CDR3 in amino acids: CASSHTQSSEAFF. The DNA for the CDR3 is TGCGCCAGCAGCCATACACAGTCATCTGAAGCTTTCTTT. Combining the CDR3 with reference TRBV5-1 and TRBJ1-1 gives the whole variable domain KAGVTQTPRYLIKTRGQQVTLSCSPISGHRSVSWYQQTPGQGLQFLFEYFSETQRNKGNFPGRFSGRQFSNSRSEMNVSTLELGDSALYLCASSHTQSSEAFFGQGTRLTVV.

J is TRBJ2-1 and V is TRBV2, with TRBD2 matching over 8 bases. The germline CDR1 and CDR2 sequences are SNHLY and FYNNEI. CDR3 length: 12 residues. After removal of 8 bases from V and 8 bases from J, the junction contained 5 bases not matched to a gene. In DNA form, the CDR3 reads TGTGCCAGCCCCGGGGGGGGCGATGAGCAGTTCTTC. Translation gives CASPGGGDEQFF. The whole variable domain, remainder taken from reference TRBV2 and TRBJ2-1, is EPEVTQTPSHQVTQMGQEVILRCVPISNHLYFYWYRQILGQKVEFLVSFYNNEISEKSEIFDDQFSVERPDGSNFTLKIRSTKLEDSAMYFCASPGGGDEQFFGPGTRLTVL.

V usage is TRBV4-3 and J usage is TRBJ2-7; 7 positions match TRBD1. The J segment lost 3 bases and the V segment lost 0 bases, leaving 5 bases of the junction unmatched. Looked up from germline, CDR1 is LGHNA and CDR2 is YSLEER. CDR3 size: 15 residues. The CDR3 DNA follows: TGCGCCAGCAGCCAAGACCGGACAGGTCGCTACGAGCAGTACTTC. It specifies CASSQDRTGRYEQYF.

This rearrangement joins TRBV20-1 to TRBJ2-7; a weak D match, TRBD2 (5 bases). V lost 5 bases, J lost 0 bases, and 11 bases lay in between. The CDR3 extends over 13 amino acids. The germline CDR1 and CDR2 sequences are DFQATT and SNEGSKA (reference sequence). Here the CDR3 reads CSAGLRSSYEQYF. DNA of the CDR3: TGCAGTGCTGGACTCCGGAGCTCCTACGAGCAGTACTTC.

The chain recombines TRBV6-5 with TRBJ2-1, with a weak D call TRBD2 (5 bases). The germline V and J ends were trimmed by 5 bases and 7 bases, with 9 bases remaining between them. CDR1 and CDR2 (germline): MNHEY, SVGAGI. This CDR3 has 12 amino acids. The CDR3 spells CASSGSWNEQFF. The CDR3 DNA reads as TGTGCCAGCAGTGGGAGTTGGAATGAGCAGTTCTTC.

Remarks on this clonotype: This sequence may be a read error, since a much larger clone differs from it by one base. The chain employs TRBV4-1 and TRBJ2-7; D unresolved. CDR1 and CDR2 (germline): MGHRA, YSYEKL. Trimming took off 0 bases at V and 3 bases at J, with 15 bases between the two ends. This CDR3 is built from 16 residues. The DNA of the CDR3 is TGCGCCAGCAGCCAAGATATAGGTAGAATCCTCTACGAGCAGTACTTC. It translates to CASSQDIGRILYEQYF.

With respect to this clonotype: Germline and junction disagree at one end, which may indicate a read error. The chain has TRBV7-2 and TRBJ2-7; D is perhaps TRBD1 or TRBD2 (6 bases each). Germline V gene sequence: CDR1 SGHTA, CDR2 FQGNSA. The CDR3 runs to 14 residues. This CDR3 reads CAGSSLGGPYEQYF. For the CDR3, the DNA is TGTGCCGGCAGTTCACTTGGGGGGCCCTACGAGCAGTACTTC.

V usage is TRBV7-9 and J usage is TRBJ2-7; possible D gene TRBD1, 6 bases. Germline CDR1 is SEHNR and CDR2 is FQNEAQ (reference sequence). This CDR3 comprises 17 residues. Trimming removed 5 bases at V and 1 base at J, with 21 bases between. The CDR3: CASSPHVSRDKSYEQYF. The CDR3 DNA is TGTGCCAGCAGCCCCCACGTTTCCCGGGACAAATCCTACGAGCAGTACTTC.